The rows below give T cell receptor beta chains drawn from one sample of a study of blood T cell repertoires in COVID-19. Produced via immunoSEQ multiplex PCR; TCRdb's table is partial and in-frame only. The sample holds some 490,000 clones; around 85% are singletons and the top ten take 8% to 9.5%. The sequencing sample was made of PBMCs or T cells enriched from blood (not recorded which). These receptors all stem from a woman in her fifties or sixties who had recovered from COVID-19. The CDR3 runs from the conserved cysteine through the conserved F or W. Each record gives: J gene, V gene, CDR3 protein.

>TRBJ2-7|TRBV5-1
CASSLGLSASGASSYEQYF
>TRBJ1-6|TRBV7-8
CASSPRDIRATSPLHF
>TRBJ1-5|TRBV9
CASSSGDVQPQHF
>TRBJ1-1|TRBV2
CASTSHPGVSEAFF
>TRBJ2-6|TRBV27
CASSRDRLQGAGANVLTF
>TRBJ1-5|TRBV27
CASSFGSETVLHF
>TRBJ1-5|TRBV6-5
CASSYSAGDQPQHF
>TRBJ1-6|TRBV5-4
CASSLQGPNSPLHF
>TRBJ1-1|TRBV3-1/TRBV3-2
CASSQDNRRNTEAFF
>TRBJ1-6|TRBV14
CASSQVAGRYSPLHF
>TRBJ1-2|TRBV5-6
CASSGGTGYGYTF
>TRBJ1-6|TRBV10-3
CAISNPDRANYSPLHF
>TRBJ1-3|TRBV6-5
CASSGSSISGNTIYF
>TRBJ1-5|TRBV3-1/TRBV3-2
CASSQSGVQPQHF
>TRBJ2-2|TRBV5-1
CASSLMEARNTGELFF
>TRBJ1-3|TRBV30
CAWRADRDSGNTIYF
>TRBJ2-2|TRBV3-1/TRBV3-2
CASTQGSGTGELFF
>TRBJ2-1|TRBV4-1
CASSLLRQAGDNEQFF
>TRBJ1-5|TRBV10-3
CAISESAGLNQPQHF
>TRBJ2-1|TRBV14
CASSQSASRARSYNEQFF
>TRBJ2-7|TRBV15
CATSGGLPTEQYF
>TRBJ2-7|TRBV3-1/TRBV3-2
CASSQDFQGKRSSYEQYF
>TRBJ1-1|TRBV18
CASSPPQGKRTEAFF
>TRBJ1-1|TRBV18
CASSPIAGGTTEAFF
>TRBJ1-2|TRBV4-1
CASSQAIRGQASNYGYTF
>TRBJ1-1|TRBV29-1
CSVPHRGLNTEAFF
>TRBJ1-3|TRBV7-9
CASSLRRDSSSGNTIYF
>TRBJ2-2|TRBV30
CAWSVRRAFNTGELFF
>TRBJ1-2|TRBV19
CASSPTSGTGFGYTF
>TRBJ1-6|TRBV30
CAWSEAGRSPLHF
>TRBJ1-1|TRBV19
CASSRRGKGGDTEAFF
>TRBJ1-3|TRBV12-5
CASGLVGGGLPGTIYF
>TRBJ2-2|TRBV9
CASGQANTGELFF
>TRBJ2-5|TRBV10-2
CASRMPGQISPQYF
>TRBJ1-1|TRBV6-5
CASSYRVRSTEAFF
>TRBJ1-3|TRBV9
CASSTHPPGQGIRAGNTIYF
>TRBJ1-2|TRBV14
CASSQAGTGGYGYTF
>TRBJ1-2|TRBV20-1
CSAKEVRGYTF
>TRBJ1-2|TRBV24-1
CATSDPGQGAGGYTF
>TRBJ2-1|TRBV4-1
CASSQDRSGYNEQFF
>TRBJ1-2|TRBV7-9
CASSSYLGGLGYTF
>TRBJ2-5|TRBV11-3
CASSQSRGRETQYF
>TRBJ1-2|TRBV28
CASSLPGGYGYTF
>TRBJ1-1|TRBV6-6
CASSKGTGGVRTEAFF
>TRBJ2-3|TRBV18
CASSPLPSTDTQYF
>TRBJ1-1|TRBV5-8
CASSADRATEAFF
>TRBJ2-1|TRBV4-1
CASSQGQANEQFF
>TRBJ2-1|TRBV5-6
CASSWGVASYNEQFF
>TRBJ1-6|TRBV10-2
CASRPGQAFPLHF
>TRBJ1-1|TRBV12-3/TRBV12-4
CASRKGQGTEAFF